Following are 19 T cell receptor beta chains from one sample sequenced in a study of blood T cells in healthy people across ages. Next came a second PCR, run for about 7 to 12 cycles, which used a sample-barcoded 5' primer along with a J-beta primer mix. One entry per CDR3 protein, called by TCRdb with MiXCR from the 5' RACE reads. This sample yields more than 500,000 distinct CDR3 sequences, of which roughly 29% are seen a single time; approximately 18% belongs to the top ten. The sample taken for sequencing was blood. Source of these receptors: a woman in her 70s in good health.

The CDR3 protein is CSARGRYSSGGGTQYF. In DNA, the CDR3 is TGCAGTGCTAGAGGACGATATTCTAGCGGGGGGGGTACGCAGTATTTT. This sequence joins TRBV20-1 and TRBJ2-3; 12 bases agree with TRBD2. CDR3 length: 16 residues. Germline CDR1 DFQATT, CDR2 SNEGSKA (reference sequence). With V trimmed by 1 base and J by 8 bases, 10 bases remained unmatched.

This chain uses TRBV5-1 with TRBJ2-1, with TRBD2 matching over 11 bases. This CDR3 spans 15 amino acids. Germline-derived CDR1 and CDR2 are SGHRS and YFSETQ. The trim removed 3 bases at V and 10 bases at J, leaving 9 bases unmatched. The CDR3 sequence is CASSWLTSGDGEQFF. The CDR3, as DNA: TGCGCCAGCAGCTGGCTGACTAGCGGGGATGGCGAGCAGTTCTTC.

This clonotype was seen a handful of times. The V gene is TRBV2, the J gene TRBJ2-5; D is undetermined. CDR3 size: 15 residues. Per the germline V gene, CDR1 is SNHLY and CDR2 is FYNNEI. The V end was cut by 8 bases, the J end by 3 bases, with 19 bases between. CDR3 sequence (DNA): TGTGCCAGCCAACGCAGGCGAGTTTCCAAAGAGACCCAGTACTTC. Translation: CASQRRRVSKETQYF.

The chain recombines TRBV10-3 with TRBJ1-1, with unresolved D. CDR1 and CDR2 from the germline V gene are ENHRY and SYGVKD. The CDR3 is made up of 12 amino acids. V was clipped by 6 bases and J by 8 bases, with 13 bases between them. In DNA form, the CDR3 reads TGTGCCATCAGAGAGAGCGCCAGGGAAGCTTTCTTT. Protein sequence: CAIRESAREAFF.

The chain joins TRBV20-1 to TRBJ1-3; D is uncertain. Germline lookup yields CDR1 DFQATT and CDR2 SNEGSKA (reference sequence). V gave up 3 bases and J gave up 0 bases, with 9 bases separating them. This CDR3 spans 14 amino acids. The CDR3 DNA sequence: TGCAGTGCTAGCTCAGATAGCTCTGGAAACACCATATATTTT. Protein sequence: CSASSDSSGNTIYF.

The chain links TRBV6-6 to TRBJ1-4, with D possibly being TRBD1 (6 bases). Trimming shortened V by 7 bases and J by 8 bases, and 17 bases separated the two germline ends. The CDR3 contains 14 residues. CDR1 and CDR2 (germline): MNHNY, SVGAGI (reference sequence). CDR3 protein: CASTIGTLYEKLFF. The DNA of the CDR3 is TGTGCCAGCACCATCGGGACACTTTACGAAAAACTGTTTTTT.

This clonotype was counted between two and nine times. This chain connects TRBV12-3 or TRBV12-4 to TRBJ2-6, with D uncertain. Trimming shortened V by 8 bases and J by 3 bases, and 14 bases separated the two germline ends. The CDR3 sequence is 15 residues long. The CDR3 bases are TGTGCCAGCGCTGGTCTCCGAGGTGGGGCCAACGTCCTGACTTTC. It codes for CASAGLRGGANVLTF.

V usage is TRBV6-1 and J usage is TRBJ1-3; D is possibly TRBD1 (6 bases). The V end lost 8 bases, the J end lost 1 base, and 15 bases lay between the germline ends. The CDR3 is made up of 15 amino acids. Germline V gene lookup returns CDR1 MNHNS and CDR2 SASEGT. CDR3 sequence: CASGSQGSSGNTIYF. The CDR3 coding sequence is TGTGCCAGCGGATCCCAGGGGTCGTCTGGAAACACCATATATTTT.

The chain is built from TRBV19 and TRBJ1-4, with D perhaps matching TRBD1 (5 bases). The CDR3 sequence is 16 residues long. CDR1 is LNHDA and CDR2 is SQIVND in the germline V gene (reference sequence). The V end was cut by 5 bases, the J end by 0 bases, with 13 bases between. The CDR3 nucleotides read TGTGCCAGTAGTTCTAGACAGCTAACAACTAATGAAAAACTGTTTTTT. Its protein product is CASSSRQLTTNEKLFF.

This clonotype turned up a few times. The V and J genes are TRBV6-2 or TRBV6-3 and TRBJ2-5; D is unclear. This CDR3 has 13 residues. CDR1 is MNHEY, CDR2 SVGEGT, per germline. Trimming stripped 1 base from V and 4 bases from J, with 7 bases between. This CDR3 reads CASSYLIGETQYF. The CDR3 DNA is TGTGCCAGCAGTTACTTGATCGGAGAGACCCAGTACTTC.

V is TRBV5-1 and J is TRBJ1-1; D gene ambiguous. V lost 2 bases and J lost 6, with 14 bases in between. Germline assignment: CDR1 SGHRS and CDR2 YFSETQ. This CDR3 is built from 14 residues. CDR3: CASSFFTDGAEAFF. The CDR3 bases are TGCGCCAGCAGCTTCTTTACAGACGGCGCTGAAGCTTTCTTT.

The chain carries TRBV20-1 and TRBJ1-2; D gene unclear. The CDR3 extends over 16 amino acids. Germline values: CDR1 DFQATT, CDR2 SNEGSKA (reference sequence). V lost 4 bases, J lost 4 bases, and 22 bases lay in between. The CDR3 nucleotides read TGCAGTGCTAAAATGTCGGCTGCACCTTGTAGCTATGGCTACACCTTC. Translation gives CSAKMSAAPCSYGYTF.

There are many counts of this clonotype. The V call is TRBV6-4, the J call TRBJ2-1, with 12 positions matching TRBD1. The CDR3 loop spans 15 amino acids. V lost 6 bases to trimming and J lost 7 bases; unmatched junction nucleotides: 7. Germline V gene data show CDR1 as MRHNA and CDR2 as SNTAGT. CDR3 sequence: CASSPGTGGGNEQFF. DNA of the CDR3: TGTGCCAGCAGCCCCGGGACAGGGGGCGGAAATGAGCAGTTCTTC.

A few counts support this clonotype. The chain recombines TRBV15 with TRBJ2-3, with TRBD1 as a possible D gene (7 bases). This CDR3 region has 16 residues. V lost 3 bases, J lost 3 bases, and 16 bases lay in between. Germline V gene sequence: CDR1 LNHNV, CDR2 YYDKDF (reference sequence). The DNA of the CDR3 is TGTGCCACCAGCAGCCAGGGGGGCGGCTCAACAGATACGCAGTATTTT. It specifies CATSSQGGGSTDTQYF.

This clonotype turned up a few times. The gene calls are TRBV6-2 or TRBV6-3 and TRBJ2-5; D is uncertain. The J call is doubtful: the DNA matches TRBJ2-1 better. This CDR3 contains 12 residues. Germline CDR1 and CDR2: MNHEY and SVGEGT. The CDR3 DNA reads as TGTGCCAGCAGTTACTATGGCGATGAGCAGTTCTTC. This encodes CASSYYGDEQFF.

The CDR3 DNA sequence: TGTGCCAGCAGTGAATGGGCGGCCAATGAGCAGTTCTTC. This sequence encodes CASSEWAANEQFF. The V and J genes are TRBV6-1 and TRBJ2-1; D is unresolved. Per the germline V gene, CDR1 is MNHNS and CDR2 is SASEGT. The V gene lost 2 bases and the J gene lost 6 bases, with 8 bases spanning the gap. The length of the CDR3 is 13 residues.

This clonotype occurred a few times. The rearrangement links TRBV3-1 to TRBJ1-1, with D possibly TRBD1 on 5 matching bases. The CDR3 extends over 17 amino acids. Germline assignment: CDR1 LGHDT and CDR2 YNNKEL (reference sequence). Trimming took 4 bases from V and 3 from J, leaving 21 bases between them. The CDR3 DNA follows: TGTGCCAGCAGCCGCGGAGGGACCGAGACTATCTACACTGAAGCTTTCTTT. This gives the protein CASSRGGTETIYTEAFF.

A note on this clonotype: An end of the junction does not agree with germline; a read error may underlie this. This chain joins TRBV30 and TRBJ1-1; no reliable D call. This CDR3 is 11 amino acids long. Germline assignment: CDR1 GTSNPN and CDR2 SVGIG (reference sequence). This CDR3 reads CAWSLRVEAFF. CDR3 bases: TGCGCCTGGAGTTTGAGAGTGGAAGCTTTCTTT.

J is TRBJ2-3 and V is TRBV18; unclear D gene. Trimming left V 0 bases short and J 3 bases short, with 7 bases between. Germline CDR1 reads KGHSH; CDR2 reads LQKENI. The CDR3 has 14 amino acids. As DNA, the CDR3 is TGTGCCAGCTCACCACCGGGTAAAACAGATACGCAGTATTTT. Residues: CASSPPGKTDTQYF.